This T cell receptor (beta chain) was captured in a study of T cell changes during pregnancy in multiple sclerosis. The V gene's germline CDR1 is MDHEN and CDR2 SYDVKM. CDR3 length equals 16 residues. The ends were cut back, 5 bases at V and 3 bases at J, with 16 bases in the middle. In its sample, this clone was seen once. Data came from immunoSEQ multiplex PCR; TCRdb stores just in-frame clones and leaves some out. The sample yields around 39,000 clones, roughly 90% seen once. This sequence was found in a female donor with multiple sclerosis, enrolled in a pregnancy study. V gene TRBV28 combines with J gene TRBJ1-4, with D maybe TRBD1 (5 bases). The sample consisted of CD8+ T cells from peripheral blood mononuclear cells, taken before pregnancy. The CDR3 DNA reads TGTGCCAGCAGTCCTGATCGACAGTTCCCTAATGAAAAACTGTTTTTT. Translating gives CASSPDRQFPNEKLFF.